This T cell receptor beta chain is from a study of T cells in Graves' hyperthyroidism and ophthalmopathy. This clonotype was seen ten or more times. The CDR3 extends over 15 amino acids. V was cut by 4 bases and J by 2 bases, with 14 bases left in between. Germline lookup yields CDR1 LNHNV and CDR2 YYDKDF (reference sequence). From RNA transcripts, TCR beta CDR3 regions were amplified. With the HTBI primer set, the TCR CDR3 went through a first round of RT-PCR. One entry per CDR3 protein results from TCRdb running MiXCR on the multiplex PCR reads. The sample records about 290,000 distinct CDR3 sequences, about 14% being singletons.

The sequence was collected from a woman in her 30s with Graves' hyperthyroidism that later progressed to Graves' ophthalmopathy. The specimen sequenced was blood. V and J are TRBV15 and TRBJ1-1, with D possibly TRBD1 on 5 matching bases. The CDR3 DNA sequence: TGTGCCACCAGCATTTTCCGGGACCATAACACTGAAGCTTTCTTT. It yields the protein CATSIFRDHNTEAFF.